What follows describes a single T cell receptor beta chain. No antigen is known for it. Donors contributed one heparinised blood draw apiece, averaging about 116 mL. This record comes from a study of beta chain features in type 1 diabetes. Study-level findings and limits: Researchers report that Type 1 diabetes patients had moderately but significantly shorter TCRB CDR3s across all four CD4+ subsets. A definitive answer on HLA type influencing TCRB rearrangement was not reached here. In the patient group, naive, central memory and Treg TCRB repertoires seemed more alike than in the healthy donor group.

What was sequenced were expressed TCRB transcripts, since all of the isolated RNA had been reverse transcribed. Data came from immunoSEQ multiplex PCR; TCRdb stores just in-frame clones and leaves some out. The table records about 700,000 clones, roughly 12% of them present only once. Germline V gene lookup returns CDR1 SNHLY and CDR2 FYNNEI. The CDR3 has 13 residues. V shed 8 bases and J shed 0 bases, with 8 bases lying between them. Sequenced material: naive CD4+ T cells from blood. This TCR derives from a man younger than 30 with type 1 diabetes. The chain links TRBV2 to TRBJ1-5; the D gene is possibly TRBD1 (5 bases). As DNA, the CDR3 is TGTGCCAGCGGGGCCGATAGCAATCAGCCCCAGCATTTT. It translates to CASGADSNQPQHF. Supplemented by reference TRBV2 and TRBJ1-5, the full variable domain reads EPEVTQTPSHQVTQMGQEVILRCVPISNHLYFYWYRQILGQKVEFLVSFYNNEISEKSEIFDDQFSVERPDGSNFTLKIRSTKLEDSAMYFCASGADSNQPQHFGDGTRLSIL.